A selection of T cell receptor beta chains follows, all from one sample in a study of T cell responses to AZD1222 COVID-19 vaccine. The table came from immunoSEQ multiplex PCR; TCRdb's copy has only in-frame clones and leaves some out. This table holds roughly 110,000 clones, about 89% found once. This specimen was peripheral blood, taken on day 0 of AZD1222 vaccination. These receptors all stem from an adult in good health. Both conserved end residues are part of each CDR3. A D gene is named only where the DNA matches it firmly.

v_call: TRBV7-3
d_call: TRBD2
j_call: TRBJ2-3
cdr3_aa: CASSLTPAGVSTDTQYF

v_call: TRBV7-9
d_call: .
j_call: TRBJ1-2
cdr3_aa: CASSPTGPYGYTF

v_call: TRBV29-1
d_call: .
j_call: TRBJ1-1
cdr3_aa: CSVEGLGEAFF

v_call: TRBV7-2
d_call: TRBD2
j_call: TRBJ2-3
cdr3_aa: CASSRGTSGRRSTDTQYF

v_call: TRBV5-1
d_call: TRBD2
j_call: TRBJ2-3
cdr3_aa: CASSLSGSGADTQYF

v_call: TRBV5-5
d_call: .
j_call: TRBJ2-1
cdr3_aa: CASSLEGSSYNEQFF

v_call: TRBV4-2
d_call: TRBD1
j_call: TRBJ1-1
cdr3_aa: CASSQGPGQGNTEAFF

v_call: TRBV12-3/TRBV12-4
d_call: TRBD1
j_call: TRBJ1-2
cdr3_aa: CASSDRDHGYTF

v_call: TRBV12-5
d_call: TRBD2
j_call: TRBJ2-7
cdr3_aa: CASGPSGRADEQYF

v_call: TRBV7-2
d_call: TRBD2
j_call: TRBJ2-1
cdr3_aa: CASSLALAGGPHNEQFF

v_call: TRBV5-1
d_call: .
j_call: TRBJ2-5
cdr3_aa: CASSLDGGTPETQYF

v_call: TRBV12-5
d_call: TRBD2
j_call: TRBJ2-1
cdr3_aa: CASGSPGIAGAHNEQFF

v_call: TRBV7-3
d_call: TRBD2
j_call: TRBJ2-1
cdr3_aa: CASSLSAGGLDEQFF

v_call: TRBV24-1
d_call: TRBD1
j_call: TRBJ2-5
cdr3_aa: CATSDPTGSQETQYF

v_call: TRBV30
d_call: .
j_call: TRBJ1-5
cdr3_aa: CAWSGMRYSNQPQHF

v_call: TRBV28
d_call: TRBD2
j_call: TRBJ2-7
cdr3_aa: CATGTSGRINEQYF

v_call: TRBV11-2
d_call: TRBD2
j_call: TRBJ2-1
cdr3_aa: CASSAASGYNEQFF

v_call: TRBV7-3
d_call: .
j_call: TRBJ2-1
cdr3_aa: CASSPHRGAGANEQFF

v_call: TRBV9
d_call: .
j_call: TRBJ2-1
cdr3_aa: CASSAGTSLFF

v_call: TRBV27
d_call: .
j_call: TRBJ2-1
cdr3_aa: CASSFLLGGSHPSYNEQFF